This TCR beta chain was captured by sequencing in a study of CD8 T cells in Susac syndrome. The CDR3 consists of 10 residues. The germline CDR1 and CDR2 sequences are MRHNA and SNTAGT. With 6 bases clipped from V and 12 bases from J, the junction kept 2 bases outside the gene matches. CD8+ and CD4+ T cells circulating in blood were sequenced for TCR beta. A remark on this clonotype: Its antigen remains unidentified.

Study observations and caveats: A relatively small number of individuals underwent TCR sequencing and HLA analysis.

With random hexamers, reverse transcription was performed on about 0.5 to 1 ug of RNA. Across 54 Vbeta and 13 Jbeta, immunoSEQ multiplex PCR amplified TCR beta CDR3. TCRdb independently ran MiXCR on the immunoSEQ multiplex PCR reads; one entry per CDR3 protein. Among roughly 180,000 distinct CDR3 sequences, approximately 94% were seen once, and the ten largest hold approximately 0.098%. The source of this sequence is a human donor in good health. Sequencing was performed on CD4+ T cells from PBMCs. The rearrangement joins TRBV6-4 to TRBJ2-1; 7 bases map to TRBD2. CDR3 coding DNA: TGTGCCAGCAGGGGACTACCGCAGTTCTTC. Protein product: CASRGLPQFF.